These 14 T cell receptor gamma chains were sequenced from one sample in a study of Vδ1+ human thymocytes. Study-wide findings and caveats: In the thymus, TRG and TRD repertoires looked highly polyclonal with Gaussian CDR3 lengths.

No antigen has been assigned to these receptors. RNA was extracted from the cells and then reverse transcribed. The CDR3 regions were amplified by multiplex PCR from V-gene primers to a constant-region primer. TCRdb re-called clones from the multiplex PCR reads using CATT. Of about 36,000 gamma-chain clones listed, around 20% are singletons. The sequenced sample consisted of Vdelta1+ gamma-delta thymocytes from the thymus. The subset denotes: FACS-sorted CD3+ TCRalphabeta- TCRVdelta1+ TCRVdelta2- thymocytes. The origin of the receptors is a girl under three years old who had congenital heart surgery.

The V call is TRGV9, the J call TRGJ1 or TRGJ2. The CDR3 has 15 residues. The V and J ends lost 0 bases and 7 bases, in that order; junction bases with no gene match: 12. The germline CDR1 and CDR2 sequences are GITISATS and ISYDGTV (reference sequence). CDR3: CALWEVDPLWYKKLF. As DNA, the CDR3 is TGTGCCTTGTGGGAGGTGGACCCATTATGGTATAAGAAACTCTTT.

This clone was detected a few times. The chain has TRGV3 and TRGJ1 or TRGJ2. V was pared by 3 bases and J by 11 bases, with 7 bases of the junction left unmatched. This CDR3 is 11 amino acids long. The germline CDR1 and CDR2 sequences are VTNTFY and YDVSTARD (reference sequence). CDR3 nucleotides: TGTGCCACCTGGGACGCTTCGGAGAAACTCTTT. Protein: CATWDASEKLF.

The J gene is TRGJ1 or TRGJ2, the V gene TRGV8. The CDR3 has 13 residues. The germline V gene encodes CDR1 VENAVY and CDR2 YDSYNSRV. V dropped 2 bases and J dropped 12; count of bases not matched to a gene: 13. CDR3 loop: CATWDTPDHRKLF. The CDR3 region has the DNA TGTGCCACCTGGGATACGCCGGACCATCGGAAACTCTTT.

There are a few counts of this clone. V and J are TRGV2 and TRGJP1. V shed 2 bases and J 0 bases; nucleotides not matched to a gene: 6. The germline V gene has CDR1 EGSNGY and CDR2 YDSYNSKV. This CDR3 has 16 residues. CDR3 nucleotide sequence: TGTGCCACCTGGGACGCCCAATATACCACTGGTTGGTTCAAGATATTT. It encodes CATWDAQYTTGWFKIF.

This clone was observed a handful of times. The same CDR3 is also encoded by other DNA sequences in this sample. This chain joins TRGV9 and TRGJ1 or TRGJ2. Losses at the gene ends were 2 bases for V and 3 bases for J; bases not matched to a gene: 4. CDR3 length equals 13 residues. CDR1 GITISATS and CDR2 ISYDGTV come from the germline V gene (reference sequence). CDR3 coding DNA: TGTGCCTTGTGGGAGGCCTTTTATTATAAGAAACTCTTT. This translates into CALWEAFYYKKLF.

The chain combines TRGV8 with TRGJP1. This CDR3 comprises 14 residues. The V gene end was trimmed by 2 bases and the J gene end by 4 bases; junction bases not matched to a gene: 4. Germline CDR1 is VENAVY and CDR2 is YDSYNSRV. CDR3 nucleotides: TGTGCCACCTGGGATATTGACACTGGTTGGTTCAAGATATTT. It translates to CATWDIDTGWFKIF.

This chain connects TRGV9 to TRGJP1. Trimming cost V 0 bases and J 1 base; bases outside gene matches: 8. The CDR3 covers 17 residues. Germline CDR1 and CDR2: GITISATS and ISYDGTV (reference sequence). The CDR3 loop reads CALWEVRGRTTGWFKIF. The CDR3 nucleotides are TGTGCCTTGTGGGAGGTGCGGGGTCGTACCACTGGTTGGTTCAAGATATTT.

The gene calls are TRGV9 and TRGJ1 or TRGJ2. Trimming at V came to 4 bases and at J to 5 bases, leaving 20 bases not matched to a gene. The CDR3 totals 17 residues. Germline CDR1 is GITISATS and CDR2 is ISYDGTV (reference sequence). CDR3 loop: CALWDKILGGQHYKKLF. CDR3 DNA sequence: TGTGCCTTGTGGGACAAAATCCTAGGCGGTCAGCATTATAAGAAACTCTTT.

J is TRGJP2 and V is TRGV8. There are 14 residues in the CDR3. Germline V gives CDR1 VENAVY, CDR2 YDSYNSRV. V was pared by 3 bases and J by 3 bases, with 4 bases of the junction left unmatched. The DNA for the CDR3 is TGTGCCACCTGGGATCCGGGTAGTGATTGGATCAAGACGTTT. It codes for CATWDPGSDWIKTF.

The chain is built from TRGV2 and TRGJ1 or TRGJ2. The V segment lost 1 base and the J segment 4 bases; nucleotides outside the gene matches: 13. Germline CDR1 and CDR2: EGSNGY and YDSYNSKV. The length of the CDR3 is 16 residues. CDR3: CATWDGNNSTYYKKLF. The CDR3, as DNA: TGTGCCACCTGGGACGGTAACAACTCTACGTATTATAAGAAACTCTTT.

This clone appeared a few times. The chain uses TRGV8 and TRGJ1 or TRGJ2. Per the germline V gene, CDR1 is VENAVY and CDR2 is YDSYNSRV. Trimming cost V 3 bases and J 4 bases; bases outside gene matches: 6. The CDR3 spans 13 residues. Written as DNA, the CDR3 is TGTGCCACCTGGGATGAAGGGTATTATAAGAAACTCTTT. Translation gives CATWDEGYYKKLF.

This chain connects TRGV3 to TRGJP2. From germline, CDR1 is VTNTFY and CDR2 YDVSTARD (reference sequence). The CDR3 has 13 amino acids. With 3 bases clipped from V and 4 bases from J, the junction kept 2 bases outside the gene matches. The CDR3 sequence: CATWDYSDWIKTF. CDR3 in DNA: TGTGCCACCTGGGACTATAGTGATTGGATCAAGACGTTT.

This clone was observed a handful of times. This sequence joins TRGV2 and TRGJP2. V was clipped by 2 bases and J by 8 bases; unmatched bases: 11. CDR1 is EGSNGY, CDR2 YDSYNSKV, per germline. The CDR3 totals 15 residues. Here the CDR3 reads CATWDDRATDWIKTF. The CDR3 coding sequence is TGTGCCACCTGGGACGACCGGGCGACGGATTGGATCAAGACGTTT.

The rearrangement uses TRGV4 and TRGJ1 or TRGJ2. The CDR3 has 12 amino acids. CDR1 and CDR2 from the germline V gene are EGSTGY and YDSYTSSV. Germline trimming cut 0 bases from V and 10 bases from J; bases unmatched to any gene: 6. In DNA, the CDR3 is TGTGCCACCTGGGATGGGCCTTTAAAGAAACTCTTT. This encodes CATWDGPLKKLF.